This TCR beta chain was captured by sequencing in a study of blood T cells in healthy people across ages. Donors were healthy Caucasian individuals from Russia aged about 6 to 100. Through a sample-barcoded 5' primer and a J-beta primer mix, a second PCR was run for roughly 6 to 11 cycles. In TCRdb, the 5' RACE reads were re-called with MiXCR into one record per CDR3 protein. The sample records roughly 680,000 distinct CDR3 sequences, under 65% being singletons. CDR1 and CDR2 from the germline V gene are SGHRS and YFSETQ. Trimming stripped 0 bases from V and 6 bases from J, with 18 bases between. The CDR3 runs to 16 residues. Study-wide results and limits: The fall in TCR beta diversity per million T cells was roughly linear with age.

As concerns this clonotype: The antigen remains undetermined.

The sample consisted of blood. This TCR was recovered from a woman of 80 years or more in good health. The rearrangement joins TRBV5-1 to TRBJ1-2; the D is unclear. The CDR3 is CASSLAGEGLLHGYTF. CDR3 in DNA: TGCGCCAGCAGCTTGGCCGGGGAAGGACTTCTACATGGCTACACCTTC.